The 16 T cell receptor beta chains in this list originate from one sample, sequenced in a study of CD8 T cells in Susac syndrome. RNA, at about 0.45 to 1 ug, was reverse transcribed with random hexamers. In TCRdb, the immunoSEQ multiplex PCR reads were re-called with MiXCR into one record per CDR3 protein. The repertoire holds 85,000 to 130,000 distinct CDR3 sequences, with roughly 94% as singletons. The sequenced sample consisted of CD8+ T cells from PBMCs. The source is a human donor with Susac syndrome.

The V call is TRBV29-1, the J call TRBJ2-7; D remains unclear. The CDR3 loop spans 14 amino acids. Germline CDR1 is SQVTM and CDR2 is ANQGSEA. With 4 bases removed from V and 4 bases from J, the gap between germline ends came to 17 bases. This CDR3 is CSVGGVSRVYEQYF. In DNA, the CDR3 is TGCAGCGTTGGCGGAGTCAGTCGAGTTTACGAGCAGTACTTC.

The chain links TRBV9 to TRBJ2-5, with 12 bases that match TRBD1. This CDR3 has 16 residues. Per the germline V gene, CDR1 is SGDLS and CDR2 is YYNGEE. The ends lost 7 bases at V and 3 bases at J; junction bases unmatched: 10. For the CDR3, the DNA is TGTGCCAGCTCGACCGGGACAGGGGGCGAGGAAGAGACCCAGTACTTC. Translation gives CASSTGTGGEEETQYF.

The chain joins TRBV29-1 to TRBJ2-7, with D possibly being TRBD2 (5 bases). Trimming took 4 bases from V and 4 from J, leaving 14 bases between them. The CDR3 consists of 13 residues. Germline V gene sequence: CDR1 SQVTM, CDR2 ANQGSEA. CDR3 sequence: CSVADPTGYEQYF. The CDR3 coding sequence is TGCAGCGTTGCGGACCCCACGGGGTACGAGCAGTACTTC.

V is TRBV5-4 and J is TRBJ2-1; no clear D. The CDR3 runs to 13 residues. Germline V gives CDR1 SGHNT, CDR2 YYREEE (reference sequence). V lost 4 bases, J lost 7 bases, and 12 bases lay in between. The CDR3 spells CASSPDGLNEQFF. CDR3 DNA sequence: TGTGCCAGCAGCCCCGACGGCTTAAATGAGCAGTTCTTC.

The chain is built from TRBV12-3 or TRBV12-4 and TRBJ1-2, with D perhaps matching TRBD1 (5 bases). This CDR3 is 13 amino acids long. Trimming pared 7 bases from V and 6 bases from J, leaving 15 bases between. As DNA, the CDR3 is TGTGCCAGCACCCTTGGAGGGGCCAATGGCTACACCTTC. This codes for CASTLGGANGYTF.

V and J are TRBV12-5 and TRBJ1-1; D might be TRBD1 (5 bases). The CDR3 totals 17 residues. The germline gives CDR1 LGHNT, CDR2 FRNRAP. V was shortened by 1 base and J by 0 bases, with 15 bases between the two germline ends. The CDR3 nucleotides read TGTGCTAGTGGTTTGGATGGACAAGGCCTCATGAACACTGAAGCTTTCTTT. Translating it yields CASGLDGQGLMNTEAFF.

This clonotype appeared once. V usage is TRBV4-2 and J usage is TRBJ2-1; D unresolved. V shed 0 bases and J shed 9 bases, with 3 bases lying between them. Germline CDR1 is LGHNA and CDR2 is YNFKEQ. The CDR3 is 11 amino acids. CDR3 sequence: CASSQDGEQFF. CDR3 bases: TGTGCCAGCAGCCAAGATGGTGAGCAGTTCTTC.

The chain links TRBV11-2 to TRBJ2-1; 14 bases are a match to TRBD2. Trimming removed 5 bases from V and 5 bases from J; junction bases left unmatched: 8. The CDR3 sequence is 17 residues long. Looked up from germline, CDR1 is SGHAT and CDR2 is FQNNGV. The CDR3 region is CASSMTSGGALDNEQFF. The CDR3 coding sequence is TGTGCCAGCAGCATGACTAGCGGGGGGGCCCTAGACAATGAGCAGTTCTTC.

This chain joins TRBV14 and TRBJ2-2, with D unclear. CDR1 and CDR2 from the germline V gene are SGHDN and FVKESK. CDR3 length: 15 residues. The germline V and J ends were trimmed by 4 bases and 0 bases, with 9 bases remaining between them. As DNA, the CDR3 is TGTGCCAGCAGCCCCAGAAACCCGAACACCGGGGAGCTGTTTTTT. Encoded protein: CASSPRNPNTGELFF.

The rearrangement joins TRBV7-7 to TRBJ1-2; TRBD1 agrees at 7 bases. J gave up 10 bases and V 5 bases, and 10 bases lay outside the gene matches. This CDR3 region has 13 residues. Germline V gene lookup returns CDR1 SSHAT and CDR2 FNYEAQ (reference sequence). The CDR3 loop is CASSHSRQGPYTF. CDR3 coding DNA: TGTGCCAGCAGCCACTCCCGACAGGGCCCCTACACCTTC. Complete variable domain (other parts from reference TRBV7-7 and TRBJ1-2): GAGVSQSPRYKVTKRGQDVTLRCDPISSHATLYWYQQALGQGPEFLTYFNYEAQPDKSGLPSDRFSAERPEGSISTLTIQRTEQRDSAMYRCASSHSRQGPYTFGSGTRLTVV.

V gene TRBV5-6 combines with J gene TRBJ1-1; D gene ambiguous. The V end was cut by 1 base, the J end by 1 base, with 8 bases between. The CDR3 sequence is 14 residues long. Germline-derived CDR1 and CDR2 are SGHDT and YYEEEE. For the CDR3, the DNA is TGTGCCAGCAGCTTGCTGGACGGGAACACTGAAGCTTTCTTT. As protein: CASSLLDGNTEAFF.

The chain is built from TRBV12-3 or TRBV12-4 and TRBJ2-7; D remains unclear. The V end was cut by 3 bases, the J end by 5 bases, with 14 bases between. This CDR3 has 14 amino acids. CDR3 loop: CASSFGQSLDEQYF. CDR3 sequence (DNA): TGTGCCAGCAGTTTCGGTCAGTCCCTTGACGAGCAGTACTTC.

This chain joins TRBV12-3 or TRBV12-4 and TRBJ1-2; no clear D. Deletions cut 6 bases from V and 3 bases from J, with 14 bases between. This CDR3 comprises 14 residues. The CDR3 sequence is CASRALGVDYGYTF. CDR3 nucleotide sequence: TGTGCCAGCAGGGCCCTCGGTGTAGACTATGGCTACACCTTC.

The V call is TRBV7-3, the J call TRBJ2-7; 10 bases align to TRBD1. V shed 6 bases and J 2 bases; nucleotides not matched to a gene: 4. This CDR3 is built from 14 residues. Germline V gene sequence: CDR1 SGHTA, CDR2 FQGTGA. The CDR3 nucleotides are TGTGCCAGCAGTATGGGACAGGGGCCCTACGAGCAGTACTTC. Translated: CASSMGQGPYEQYF.

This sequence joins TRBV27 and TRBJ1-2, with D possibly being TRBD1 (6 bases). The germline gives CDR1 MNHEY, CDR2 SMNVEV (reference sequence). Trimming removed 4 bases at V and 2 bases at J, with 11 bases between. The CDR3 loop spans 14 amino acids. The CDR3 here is CASSSRDTNYGYTF. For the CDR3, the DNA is TGTGCCAGCAGTTCAAGGGACACCAACTATGGCTACACCTTC.

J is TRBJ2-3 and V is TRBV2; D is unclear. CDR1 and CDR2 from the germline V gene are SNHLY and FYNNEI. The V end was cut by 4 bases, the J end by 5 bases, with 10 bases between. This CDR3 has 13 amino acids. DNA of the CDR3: TGTGCCAGCAGTGCTTTGGCCCTAGATACGCAGTATTTT. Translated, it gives CASSALALDTQYF.